The 8 T cell receptor beta chains below come from one sample, sequenced in a study of blood T cell repertoires in COVID-19. Sequenced by immunoSEQ multiplex PCR; TCRdb stores in-frame clones only, minus some. The sample shows fewer than 45,000 clones, nearly 90% of them seen only once. The sequenced material came from peripheral blood. Every receptor here comes from a man in his sixties with active or convalescent COVID-19.

This sequence joins TRBV11-2 and TRBJ1-4; 7 bases are shared with TRBD1. The CDR3 is 15 amino acids. Trimming took 5 bases from V and 7 from J; bases not matched to a gene: 10. The V gene's germline CDR1 is SGHAT and CDR2 FQNNGV. Here the CDR3 DNA reads TGTGCCAGCAGCACATTGACAGGGTTTGGTGAAAAACTGTTTTTT. Translating it yields CASSTLTGFGEKLFF.

The chain couples TRBV30 to TRBJ2-3, with 9 bases fitting TRBD2. V trimming: 8 bases; J trimming: 5 bases; junction bases outside the gene matches: 11. The CDR3 consists of 14 residues. CDR1 is GTSNPN, CDR2 SVGIG, per germline (reference sequence). The DNA for the CDR3 is TGTGCCGAGAGGGTAGCGGGAGTAGGAGATACGCAGTATTTT. Residues: CAERVAGVGDTQYF. The variable domain in full, with the rest retrieved from reference TRBV30 and TRBJ2-3, is SQTIHQWPATLVQPVGSPLSLECTVEGTSNPNLYWYRQAAGRGLQLLFYSVGIGQISSEVPQNLSASRPQDRQFILSSKKLLLSDSGFYLCAERVAGVGDTQYFGPGTRLTVL.

This chain connects TRBV19 to TRBJ2-7, with 15 bases identical to TRBD2. Germline CDR1 reads LNHDA; CDR2 reads SQIVND (reference sequence). V lost 4 bases and J lost 2; bases outside the gene matches: 9. The CDR3 consists of 18 residues. The DNA of the CDR3 is TGTGCCAGTAGTAACCCGGGACTAGCGGGAGGCCGCCCCTACGAGCAGTACTTC. Encoded protein: CASSNPGLAGGRPYEQYF.

This chain connects TRBV3-1 (or the pseudogene TRBV3-2) to TRBJ2-5; 9 nucleotides line up with TRBD2. The CDR3 consists of 12 residues. Per the germline V gene, CDR1 is LGHDT and CDR2 is YNNKEL (reference sequence). J lost 5 bases, V lost 5 bases, and 0 bases had no gene match. CDR3 in DNA: TGTGCCAGCAGCGCGGGGGGGGAGACCCAGTACTTC. Its protein product is CASSAGGETQYF.

The J gene is TRBJ2-7, the V gene TRBV29-1; TRBD1 aligns across 10 bases. Germline lookup yields CDR1 SQVTM and CDR2 ANQGSEA. V lost 4 bases, J lost 5 bases, and 8 bases stayed unmatched. This CDR3 contains 14 residues. The CDR3 nucleotides read TGCAGCGTTGTCCGGGACAGGGGTATCGACGAGCAGTACTTC. Its translation: CSVVRDRGIDEQYF.

The chain is built from TRBV5-1 and TRBJ2-7; 14 bases are a match to TRBD2. The germline gives CDR1 SGHRS, CDR2 YFSETQ. V shed 4 bases, J shed 4 bases, and the junction held 4 bases outside the gene matches. The CDR3 consists of 15 residues. CDR3 region: CASSPGTSGRYEQYF. The CDR3 nucleotides read TGCGCCAGCAGCCCCGGGACTAGCGGGAGATACGAGCAGTACTTC.

This clone occurred a few times. CDR3 protein: CASSTIAGSPYNEQFF. In nucleotides, the CDR3 is TGTGCCAGCAGTACCATAGCGGGATCGCCCTACAATGAGCAGTTCTTC. The chain uses TRBV27 and TRBJ2-1; TRBD2 matches at 8 bases. In germline, CDR1 is MNHEY, CDR2 SMNVEV (reference sequence). J gave up 2 bases and V 5 bases, and 8 bases lay outside the gene matches. This CDR3 has 16 residues.

The chain is built from TRBV28 and TRBJ1-2, with D tentatively TRBD1 (5 bases). The CDR3 length is 14 residues. Trimming removed 6 bases from V and 5 bases from J, with 16 bases in between. Germline lookup yields CDR1 MDHEN and CDR2 SYDVKM. The CDR3 sequence is CASSPGPRGYGYTF. The CDR3, as DNA: TGTGCCAGCAGCCCGGGCCCCCGGGGGTATGGCTACACCTTC.